The clone carrying this TCR beta chain turned up a few times. Its antigen is as yet unknown. Primers used in a second PCR of roughly 6 to 11 cycles were a sample-barcoded 5' primer and a J-beta primer mix. TCRdb re-analysed the 5' RACE reads in MiXCR, keeping a single row per CDR3 protein. The repertoire holds around 1,500,000 distinct CDR3 sequences, with 40% to 50% as singletons. For every donor, a draw yielded around 10 milliliters of peripheral blood. These data come from a study of blood T cells in healthy people across ages. Germline CDR1 and CDR2: MNHNS and SASEGT. V lost 3 bases to trimming and J lost 5 bases, with 7 bases between them. This CDR3 region has 12 residues. Study-wide results and caveats: The authors considered diversity estimates from one million T cells to be underestimates. Long-lived donors had more naive CD4+ cells and higher diversity than aged donors.

The sequencing input was blood. The chain has TRBV6-1 and TRBJ2-5; D remains ambiguous. The TCR comes from a young woman in good health. The CDR3 region has the DNA TGTGCCAGCAGTGAGATTGAGGAGACCCAGTACTTC. Protein sequence: CASSEIEETQYF.